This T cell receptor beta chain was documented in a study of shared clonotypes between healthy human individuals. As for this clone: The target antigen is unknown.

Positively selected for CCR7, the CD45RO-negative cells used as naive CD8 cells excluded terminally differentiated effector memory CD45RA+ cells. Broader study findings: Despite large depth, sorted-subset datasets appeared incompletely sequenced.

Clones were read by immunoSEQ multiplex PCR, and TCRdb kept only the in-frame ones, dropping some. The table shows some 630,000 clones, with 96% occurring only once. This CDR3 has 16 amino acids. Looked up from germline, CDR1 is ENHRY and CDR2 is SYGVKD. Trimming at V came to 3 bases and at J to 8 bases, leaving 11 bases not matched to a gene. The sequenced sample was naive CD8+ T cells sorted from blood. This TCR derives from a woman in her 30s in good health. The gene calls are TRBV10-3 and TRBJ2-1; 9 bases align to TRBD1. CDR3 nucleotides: TGTGCCATCAGTGACCCGGGACAGGGTCTTTATGATGAGCAGTTCTTC. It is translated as CAISDPGQGLYDEQFF.